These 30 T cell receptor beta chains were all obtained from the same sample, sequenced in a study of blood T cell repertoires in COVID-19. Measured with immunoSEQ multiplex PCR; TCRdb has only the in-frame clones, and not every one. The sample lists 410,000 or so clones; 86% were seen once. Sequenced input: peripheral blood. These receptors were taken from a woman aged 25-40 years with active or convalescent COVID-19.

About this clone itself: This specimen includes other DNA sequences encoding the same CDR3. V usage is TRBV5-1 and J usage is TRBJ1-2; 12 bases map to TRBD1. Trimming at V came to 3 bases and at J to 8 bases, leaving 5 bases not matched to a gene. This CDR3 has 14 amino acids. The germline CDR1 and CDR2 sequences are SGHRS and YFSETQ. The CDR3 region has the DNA TGCGCCAGCAGCTCGGGACAGGGGGCTGTAGGCTACACCTTC. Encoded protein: CASSSGQGAVGYTF.

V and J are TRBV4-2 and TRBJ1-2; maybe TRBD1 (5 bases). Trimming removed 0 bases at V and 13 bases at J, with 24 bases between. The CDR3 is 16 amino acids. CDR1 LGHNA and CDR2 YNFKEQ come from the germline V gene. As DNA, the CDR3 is TGTGCCAGCAGCCAAGAGGGCCGGGTGGGGGGTAACCTCTTCACCTTC. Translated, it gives CASSQEGRVGGNLFTF.

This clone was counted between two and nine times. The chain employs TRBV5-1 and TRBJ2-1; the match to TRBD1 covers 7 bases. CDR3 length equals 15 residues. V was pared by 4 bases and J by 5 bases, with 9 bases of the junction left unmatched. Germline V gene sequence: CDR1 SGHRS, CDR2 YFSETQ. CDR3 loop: CASSPVGDSNNEQFF. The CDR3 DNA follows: TGCGCCAGCAGCCCGGTCGGGGACAGTAACAATGAGCAGTTCTTC.

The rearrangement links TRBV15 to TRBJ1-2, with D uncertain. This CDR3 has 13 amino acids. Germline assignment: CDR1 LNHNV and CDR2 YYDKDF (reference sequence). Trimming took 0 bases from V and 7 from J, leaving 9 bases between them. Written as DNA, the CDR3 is TGTGCCACCAGCAGAGATACCCGGGGTGGCTACACCTTC. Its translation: CATSRDTRGGYTF.

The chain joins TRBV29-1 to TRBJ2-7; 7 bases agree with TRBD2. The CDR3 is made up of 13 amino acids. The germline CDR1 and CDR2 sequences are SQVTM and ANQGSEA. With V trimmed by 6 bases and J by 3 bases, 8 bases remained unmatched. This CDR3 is CSVLAEKNYEQYF. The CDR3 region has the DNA TGCAGCGTCCTAGCGGAGAAGAACTACGAGCAGTACTTC.

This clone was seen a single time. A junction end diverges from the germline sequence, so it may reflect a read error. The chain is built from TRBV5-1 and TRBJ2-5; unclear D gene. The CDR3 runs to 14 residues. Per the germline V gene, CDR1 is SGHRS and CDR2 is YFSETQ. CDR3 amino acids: CASSLFSSVEPQYF. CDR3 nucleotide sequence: TGCGCCAGCAGCTTGTTTTCCAGCGTAGAGCCCCAGTACTTC.

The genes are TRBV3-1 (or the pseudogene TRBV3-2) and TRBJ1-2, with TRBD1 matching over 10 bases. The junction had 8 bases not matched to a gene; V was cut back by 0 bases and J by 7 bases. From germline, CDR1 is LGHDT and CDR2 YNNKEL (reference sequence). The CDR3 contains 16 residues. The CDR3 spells CASSQEGQGLLSGYTF. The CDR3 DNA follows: TGTGCCAGCAGCCAAGAGGGACAGGGGTTGCTTAGTGGCTACACCTTC.

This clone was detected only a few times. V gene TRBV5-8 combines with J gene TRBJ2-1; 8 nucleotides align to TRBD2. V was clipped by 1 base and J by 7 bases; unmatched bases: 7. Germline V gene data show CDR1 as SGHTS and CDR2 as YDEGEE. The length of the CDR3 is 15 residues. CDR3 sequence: CASSLNGGAWNEQFF. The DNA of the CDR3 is TGTGCCAGCAGCTTGAACGGGGGGGCGTGGAATGAGCAGTTCTTC.

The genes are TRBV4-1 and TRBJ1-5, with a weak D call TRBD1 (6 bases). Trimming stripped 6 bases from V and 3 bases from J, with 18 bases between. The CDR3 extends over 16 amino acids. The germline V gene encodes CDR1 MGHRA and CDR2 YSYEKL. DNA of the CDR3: TGCGCCAGCAGAGACTCAGCAGGGGCCCTCAATCAGCCCCAGCATTTT. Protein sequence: CASRDSAGALNQPQHF.

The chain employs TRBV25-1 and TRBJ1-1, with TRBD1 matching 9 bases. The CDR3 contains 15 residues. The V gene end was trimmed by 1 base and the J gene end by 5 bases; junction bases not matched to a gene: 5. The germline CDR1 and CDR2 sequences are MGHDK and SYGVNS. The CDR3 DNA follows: TGTGCCAGCAGTGAATCGGACAGGGGCCGAACTGAAGCTTTCTTT. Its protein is CASSESDRGRTEAFF.

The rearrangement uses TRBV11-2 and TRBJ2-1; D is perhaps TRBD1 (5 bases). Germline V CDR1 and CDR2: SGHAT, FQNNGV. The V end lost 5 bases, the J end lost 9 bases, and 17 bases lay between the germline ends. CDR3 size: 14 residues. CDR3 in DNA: TGTGCCAGCAGCCCTACGAATGGGGCCAGTGAGCAGTTCTTC. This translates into CASSPTNGASEQFF. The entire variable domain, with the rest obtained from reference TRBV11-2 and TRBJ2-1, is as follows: EAGVAQSPRYKIIEKRQSVAFWCNPISGHATLYWYQQILGQGPKLLIQFQNNGVVDDSQLPKDRFSAERLKGVDSTLKIQPAKLEDSAVYLCASSPTNGASEQFFGPGTRLTVL.

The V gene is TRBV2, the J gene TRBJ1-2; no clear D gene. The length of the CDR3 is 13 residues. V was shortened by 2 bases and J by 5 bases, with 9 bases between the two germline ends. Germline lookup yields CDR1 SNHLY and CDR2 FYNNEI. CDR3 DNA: TGTGCCAGCAGTGAATCGGCAGCGTATGGCTACACCTTC. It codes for CASSESAAYGYTF. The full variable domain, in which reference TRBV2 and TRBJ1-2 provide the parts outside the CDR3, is EPEVTQTPSHQVTQMGQEVILRCVPISNHLYFYWYRQILGQKVEFLVSFYNNEISEKSEIFDDQFSVERPDGSNFTLKIRSTKLEDSAMYFCASSESAAYGYTFGSGTRLTVV.

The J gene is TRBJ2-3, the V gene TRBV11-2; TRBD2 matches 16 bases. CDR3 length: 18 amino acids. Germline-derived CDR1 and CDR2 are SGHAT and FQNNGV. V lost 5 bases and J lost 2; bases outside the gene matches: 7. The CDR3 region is CASSNPGLAGGPTDTQYF. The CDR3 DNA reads TGTGCCAGCAGCAATCCGGGACTAGCGGGGGGGCCCACAGATACGCAGTATTTT.

CDR3 nucleotide sequence: TGTGCCATCAGTGACCCCCGGACTAGCGGGGTCTACGAGCAGTACTTC. This translates into CAISDPRTSGVYEQYF. V is TRBV10-3 and J is TRBJ2-7, with 12 nucleotides matching TRBD2. The CDR3 extends over 16 amino acids. The germline V gene has CDR1 ENHRY and CDR2 SYGVKD. Trimming took 3 bases from V and 3 from J; bases not matched to a gene: 6.

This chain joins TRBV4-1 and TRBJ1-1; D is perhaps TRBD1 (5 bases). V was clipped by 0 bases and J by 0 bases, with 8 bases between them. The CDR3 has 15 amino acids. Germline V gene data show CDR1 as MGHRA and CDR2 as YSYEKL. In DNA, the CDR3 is TGCGCCAGCAGCCAAGAGACAGCTATGAACACTGAAGCTTTCTTT. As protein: CASSQETAMNTEAFF.

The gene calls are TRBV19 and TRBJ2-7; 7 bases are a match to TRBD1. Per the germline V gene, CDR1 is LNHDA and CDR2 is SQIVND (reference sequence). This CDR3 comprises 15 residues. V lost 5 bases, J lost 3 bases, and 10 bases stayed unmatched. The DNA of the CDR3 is TGTGCCAGTAGTGGAGCAACAGGGGTGGACTACGAGCAGTACTTC. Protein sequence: CASSGATGVDYEQYF. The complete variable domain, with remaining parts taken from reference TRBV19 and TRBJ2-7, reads DGGITQSPKYLFRKEGQNVTLSCEQNLNHDAMYWYRQDPGQGLRLIYYSQIVNDFQKGDIAEGYSVSREKKESFPLTVTSAQKNPTAFYLCASSGATGVDYEQYFGPGTRLTVT.

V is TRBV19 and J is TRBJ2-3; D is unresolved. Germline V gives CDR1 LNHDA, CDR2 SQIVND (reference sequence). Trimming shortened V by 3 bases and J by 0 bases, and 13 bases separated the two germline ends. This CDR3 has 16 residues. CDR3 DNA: TGTGCCAGTAGTATCGACGGGTCCGCTAGCACAGATACGCAGTATTTT. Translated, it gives CASSIDGSASTDTQYF.

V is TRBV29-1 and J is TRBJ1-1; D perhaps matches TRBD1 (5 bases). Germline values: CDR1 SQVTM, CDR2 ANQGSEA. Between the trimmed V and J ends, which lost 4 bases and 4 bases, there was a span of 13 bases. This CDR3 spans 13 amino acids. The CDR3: CSVGTSRGTEAFF. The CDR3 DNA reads TGCAGCGTTGGGACAAGTAGAGGCACTGAAGCTTTCTTT.

CDR3 in amino acids: CASSKTATGLQHF. The DNA for the CDR3 is TGTGCCAGTAGTAAGACCGCGACAGGCCTCCAGCATTTT. The chain carries TRBV19 and TRBJ1-5; weak D call: TRBD1 (6 bases). V was pared by 4 bases and J by 12 bases, with 16 bases between. The CDR3 consists of 13 residues. In germline, CDR1 is LNHDA, CDR2 SQIVND (reference sequence).

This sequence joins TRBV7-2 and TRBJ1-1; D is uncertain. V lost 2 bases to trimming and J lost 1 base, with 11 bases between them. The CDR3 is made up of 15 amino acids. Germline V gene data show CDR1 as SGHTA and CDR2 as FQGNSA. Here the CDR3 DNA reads TGTGCCAGCAGCTTAACCCTGCGGGGGAACACTGAAGCTTTCTTT. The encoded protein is CASSLTLRGNTEAFF.

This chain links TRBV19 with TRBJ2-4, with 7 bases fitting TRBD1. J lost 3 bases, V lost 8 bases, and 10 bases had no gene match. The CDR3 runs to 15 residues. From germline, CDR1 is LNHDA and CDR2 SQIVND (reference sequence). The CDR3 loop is CASQGGPQGKNIQYF. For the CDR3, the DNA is TGTGCCAGTCAAGGGGGCCCTCAAGGCAAAAACATTCAGTACTTC.

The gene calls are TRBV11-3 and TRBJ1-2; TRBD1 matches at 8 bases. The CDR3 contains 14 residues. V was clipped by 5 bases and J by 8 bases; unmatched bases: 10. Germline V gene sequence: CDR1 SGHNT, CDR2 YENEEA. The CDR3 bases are TGTGCCAGCAGCCTGGGACCGACAGGGGTCGGCTACACCTTC. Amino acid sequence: CASSLGPTGVGYTF.

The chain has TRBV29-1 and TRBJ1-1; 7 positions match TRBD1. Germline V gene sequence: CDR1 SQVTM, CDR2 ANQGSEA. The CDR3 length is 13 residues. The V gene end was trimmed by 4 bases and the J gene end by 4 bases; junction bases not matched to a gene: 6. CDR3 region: CSVAGGVGTEAFF. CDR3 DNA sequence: TGCAGCGTTGCAGGGGGTGTAGGCACTGAAGCTTTCTTT.

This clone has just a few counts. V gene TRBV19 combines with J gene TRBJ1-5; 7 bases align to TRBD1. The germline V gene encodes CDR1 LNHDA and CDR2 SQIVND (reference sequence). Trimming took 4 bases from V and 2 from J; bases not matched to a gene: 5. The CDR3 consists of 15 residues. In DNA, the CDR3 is TGTGCCAGTAGTAAGGGGGCAGGGGGCAATCAGCCCCAGCATTTT. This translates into CASSKGAGGNQPQHF.

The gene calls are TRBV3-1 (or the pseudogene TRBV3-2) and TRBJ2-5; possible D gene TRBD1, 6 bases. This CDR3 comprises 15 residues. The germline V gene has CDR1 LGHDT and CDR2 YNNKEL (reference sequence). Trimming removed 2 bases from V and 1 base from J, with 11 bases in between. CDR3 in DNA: TGTGCCAGCAGCCAATCAGGGGCGCGCCAAGAGACCCAGTACTTC. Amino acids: CASSQSGARQETQYF.

DNA of the CDR3: TGTGCCAGCAGCAGCGGGACAGGGAGAAGCAATCAGCCCCAGCATTTT. Amino acids: CASSSGTGRSNQPQHF. This chain joins TRBV5-5 and TRBJ1-5; 9 bases map to TRBD1. This CDR3 region has 16 residues. The germline gives CDR1 SGHKS, CDR2 YYEKEE (reference sequence). The junction had 6 bases not matched to a gene; V was cut back by 4 bases and J by 1 base.

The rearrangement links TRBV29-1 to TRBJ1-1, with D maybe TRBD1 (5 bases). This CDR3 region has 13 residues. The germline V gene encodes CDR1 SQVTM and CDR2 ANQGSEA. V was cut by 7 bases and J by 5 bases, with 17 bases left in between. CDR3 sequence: CSATAGVGTEAFF. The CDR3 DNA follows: TGCAGCGCTACTGCGGGGGTGGGGACTGAAGCTTTCTTT.

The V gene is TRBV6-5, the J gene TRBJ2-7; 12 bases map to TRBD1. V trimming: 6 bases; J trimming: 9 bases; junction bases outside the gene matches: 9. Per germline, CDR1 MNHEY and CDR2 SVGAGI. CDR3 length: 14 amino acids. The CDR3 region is CASRGQGASSWQYF. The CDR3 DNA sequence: TGTGCCAGCAGGGGACAGGGGGCATCTTCGTGGCAGTACTTC.

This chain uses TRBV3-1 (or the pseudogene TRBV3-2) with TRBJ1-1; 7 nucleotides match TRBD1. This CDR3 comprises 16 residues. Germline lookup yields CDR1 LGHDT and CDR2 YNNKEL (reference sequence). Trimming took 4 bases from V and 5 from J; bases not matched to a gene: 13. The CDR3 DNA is TGTGCCAGCAGCCGAATGACGGCAGGGGGGCCAACTGAAGCTTTCTTT. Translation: CASSRMTAGGPTEAFF.

This CDR3 is CASSPGAPSEAFF. CDR3 DNA sequence: TGTGCCAGCAGCCCAGGGGCCCCCAGCGAGGCTTTCTTT. The rearrangement uses TRBV12-3 or TRBV12-4 and TRBJ1-1, with TRBD1 as a possible D gene (6 bases). The V end lost 6 bases, the J end lost 11 bases, and 19 bases lay between the germline ends. The CDR3 length is 13 residues.